This is a list of T cell receptor beta chains from one sample in a study of T cells after yellow fever vaccination. TCRdb passed the 5' RACE reads through MiXCR, listing each CDR3 protein once. Here the sample spans around 530,000 distinct CDR3 sequences, around 16% being singletons. The sample was PBMCs, taken 5 to 6 days after the first yellow fever vaccination. The receptors stem from a man younger than 35 who received the YFV17D yellow fever vaccine. CDR3s include the opening cysteine and the closing phenylalanine or tryptophan. D genes are given only for firm matches. Clone size, where shown, is once, few, many, or a class for clones that have expanded.

abundance,v_gene,d_gene,j_gene,CDR3aa,CDR3nt
-,TRBV6-1,TRBD1,TRBJ2-7,CASSKTGALGDEQYF,TGTGCCAGCAGTAAAACAGGGGCTTTAGGGGACGAGCAGTACTTC
many,TRBV29-1,-,TRBJ1-2,CSVGQNYGYTF,TGCAGCGTAGGGCAGAACTATGGCTACACCTTC
many,TRBV23-1,-,TRBJ2-6,CASRQGGANVLTF,TGCGCCAGCAGACAGGGTGGGGCCAACGTCCTGACTTTC
-,TRBV10-2,-,TRBJ2-7,CASSQTGTYTYEQYF,TGCGCCAGCAGTCAGACCGGGACGTATACCTACGAGCAGTACTTC
-,TRBV7-6,TRBD1,TRBJ2-1,CASSSRQGSNEQFF,TGTGCCAGCAGCTCCAGACAGGGATCCAATGAGCAGTTCTTC
-,TRBV5-1,-,TRBJ1-1,CASSLSSAGMNTEAFF,TGCGCCAGCAGCTTGTCCAGCGCAGGAATGAACACTGAAGCTTTCTTT
-,TRBV2,-,TRBJ1-1,CASSEEKNTEAFF,TGTGCCAGCAGTGAGGAAAAGAACACTGAAGCTTTCTTT
few,TRBV5-4,-,TRBJ1-2,CASSQTTGTNNYGYTF,TGTGCCAGCAGCCAAACCACCGGGACAAACAACTATGGCTACACCTTC
-,TRBV11-2,TRBD2,TRBJ2-1,CASSRGRVGVSGGSGYNEQFF,TGTGCCAGCAGCCGCGGCCGGGTCGGGGTTAGCGGGGGGTCGGGCTACAATGAGCAGTTCTTC
-,TRBV20-1,TRBD1,TRBJ2-1,CSASPDRGTYNEQFF,TGCAGTGCTAGCCCCGACAGGGGTACCTACAATGAGCAGTTCTTC
few,TRBV6-5,-,TRBJ1-6,CASSYLFGDSNDSPLHF,TGTGCCAGCAGTTACTTGTTTGGTGATAGCAACGATTCACCCCTCCACTTT
-,TRBV5-1,TRBD2,TRBJ2-1,CASSTRLAGGNEQFF,TGCGCCAGCAGCACCCGACTAGCGGGGGGAAATGAGCAGTTCTTC
-,TRBV7-2,TRBD1,TRBJ1-6,CASRQGANSPLHF,TGTGCCAGCAGACAGGGGGCTAATTCACCCCTCCACTTT
few,TRBV23-1,-,TRBJ1-5,CASSQPTRTAVNQPQHF,TGCGCCAGCAGTCAGCCGACTCGGACGGCAGTAAATCAGCCCCAGCATTTT
-,TRBV25-1,TRBD2,TRBJ2-2,CASSVPPSGGANTGELFF,TGTGCCAGCAGTGTCCCGCCTAGCGGGGGCGCGAACACCGGGGAGCTGTTTTTT
few,TRBV5-1,-,TRBJ2-7,CASSFGYPEAYEQYF,TGCGCCAGCAGCTTTGGGTATCCTGAAGCCTACGAGCAGTACTTC
-,TRBV7-2,TRBD1,TRBJ2-4,CASSPGQGAGNIQYF,TGTGCCAGCAGCCCGGGACAGGGGGCCGGGAACATTCAGTACTTC
many,TRBV6-1,TRBD1,TRBJ1-4,CASTGQGNEKLFF,TGTGCCAGCACAGGACAGGGGAATGAAAAACTGTTTTTT
few,TRBV6-1,TRBD2,TRBJ2-2,CASTFRTSGTGELFF,TGTGCCAGCACCTTCCGGACTAGTGGCACCGGGGAGCTGTTTTTT
-,TRBV18,-,TRBJ2-7,CASSLDIRGGYEQYF,TGTGCCAGCTCACTGGACATCAGGGGTGGCTACGAGCAGTACTTC
-,TRBV12-3/TRBV12-4,-,TRBJ2-3,CASNPGLLILDTQYF,TGTGCCAGCAACCCGGGACTCCTTATACTAGATACGCAGTATTTT
-,TRBV7-3,-,TRBJ2-1,CASSLIAGNNEQFF,TGTGCCAGCAGCCTCATCGCGGGTAACAATGAGCAGTTCTTC
-,TRBV27,TRBD1,TRBJ1-5,CASSSWDRALNQPQHF,TGTGCCAGCAGTTCGTGGGACAGGGCCCTCAATCAGCCCCAGCATTTT
few,TRBV5-4,TRBD1,TRBJ2-3,CASSLNRGRADTQYF,TGTGCCAGCAGCCTTAACAGGGGGCGGGCAGATACGCAGTATTTT
-,TRBV5-6,-,TRBJ1-3,CASSLAGANTIYF,TGTGCCAGCAGCTTGGCGGGGGCAAACACCATATATTTT
few,TRBV5-1,TRBD2,TRBJ2-1,CASSLGTSGAGSEQFF,TGCGCCAGCAGCTTGGGGACTAGCGGAGCGGGGAGTGAGCAGTTCTTC
-,TRBV4-1,TRBD1,TRBJ2-5,CASSQDGTDRVF,TGCGCCAGCAGCCAAGATGGAACAGACAGGGTCTTC
few,TRBV29-1,-,TRBJ2-7,CSVGENYEQYF,TGCAGCGTTGGTGAGAACTACGAGCAGTACTTC
many,TRBV12-3/TRBV12-4,-,TRBJ1-4,CASSSGSLGEKLFF,TGTGCCAGCAGTTCGGGTTCTTTGGGTGAAAAACTGTTTTTT
few,TRBV6-6,-,TRBJ1-1,CASSYSLAAGAFF,TGTGCCAGCAGTTACTCGTTAGCGGCGGGAGCTTTCTTT
few,TRBV2,-,TRBJ2-6,CASNGQISGANVLTF,TGTGCCAGCAATGGACAGATCTCTGGGGCCAACGTCCTGACTTTC
few,TRBV11-2,-,TRBJ1-1,CASSLDPLSRMNTEAFF,TGTGCCAGCAGCTTAGACCCTCTGAGCAGGATGAACACTGAAGCTTTCTTT
few,TRBV30,-,TRBJ2-5,CAWSPGGTWETQYF,TGTGCCTGGAGTCCCGGGGGTACCTGGGAGACCCAGTACTTC
few,TRBV11-2,TRBD2,TRBJ2-1,CANAHGGVGEQFF,TGTGCCAACGCCCACGGGGGGGTAGGTGAGCAGTTCTTC
-,TRBV7-9,-,TRBJ2-1,CASSLESSPTYNEQFF,TGTGCCAGCAGCTTAGAGTCTAGCCCCACCTACAATGAGCAGTTCTTC
-,TRBV5-1,TRBD2,TRBJ2-7,CASSLATGGIIYEQYF,TGCGCCAGCAGCTTGGCCACGGGGGGGATAATCTACGAGCAGTACTTC
-,TRBV19,TRBD1,TRBJ2-5,CASRGTGGETQYF,TGTGCCAGTAGGGGGACAGGGGGAGAGACCCAGTACTTC
few,TRBV7-2,TRBD1,TRBJ2-5,CASSSTGAQETQYF,TGTGCCAGCAGCTCGACAGGGGCGCAGGAGACCCAGTACTTC
few,TRBV11-1,-,TRBJ2-1,CASIHGGYSNEQFF,TGTGCCAGCATCCATGGGGGGTATAGCAATGAGCAGTTCTTC
-,TRBV7-9,-,TRBJ2-3,CASSLVQPHKDTQYF,TGTGCCAGCAGCTTAGTGCAGCCCCATAAAGATACGCAGTATTTT
-,TRBV15,-,TRBJ1-1,CATSRDGVGTGPLNTEAFF,TGTGCCACCAGCAGAGATGGAGTCGGGACGGGACCGCTGAACACTGAAGCTTTCTTT
-,TRBV28,-,TRBJ2-4,CASSLVGGRHIQYF,TGTGCCAGCAGCTTGGTCGGGGGTCGTCACATTCAGTACTTC
few,TRBV18,-,TRBJ2-5,CASSPRPGKETQYF,TGTGCCAGCTCACCACGACCGGGCAAAGAGACCCAGTACTTC
-,TRBV7-2,TRBD2,TRBJ2-3,CASSLALAGAKDTQYF,TGTGCCAGCAGCTTAGCACTAGCGGGGGCAAAAGATACGCAGTATTTT
few,TRBV20-1,-,TRBJ2-7,CSAARTRVLGVYEQYF,TGCAGTGCTGCCCGGACCAGGGTACTAGGGGTCTACGAGCAGTACTTC
few,TRBV5-1,-,TRBJ2-5,CASSLGGNNGIETQYF,TGCGCCAGCAGCTTGGGAGGGAACAACGGGATAGAGACCCAGTACTTC
-,TRBV7-2,TRBD2,TRBJ2-3,CASSRSGGAADTQYF,TGTGCCAGCAGCCGAAGCGGGGGGGCCGCAGATACGCAGTATTTT
-,TRBV6-1,TRBD1,TRBJ2-1,CASTKGTGFYNEQFF,TGTGCCAGCACCAAGGGGACAGGGTTCTACAATGAGCAGTTCTTC
few,TRBV7-9,-,TRBJ1-5,CASSLGVGDGPQHF,TGTGCCAGCAGCTTAGGGGTAGGCGACGGGCCCCAGCATTTT
-,TRBV20-1,TRBD1,TRBJ1-2,CSARDVRDRGYGYTF,TGCAGTGCTAGAGATGTCCGGGACAGGGGCTATGGCTACACCTTC
-,TRBV20-1,TRBD1,TRBJ1-5,CSASLGTEYSNQPQHF,TGCAGTGCTAGTCTAGGGACAGAATATAGCAATCAGCCCCAGCATTTT
-,TRBV18,-,TRBJ1-5,CASSPSGIQPQHF,TGTGCCAGCTCACCGTCAGGCATTCAGCCCCAGCATTTT
few,TRBV24-1,TRBD1,TRBJ1-6,CATSDLEGARMDSPLHF,TGTGCCACCAGTGATTTGGAGGGGGCTAGGATGGATTCACCCCTCCACTTT
few,TRBV5-4,-,TRBJ2-7,CASSSPASAYEQYF,TGTGCCAGCAGCTCGCCAGCAAGTGCCTACGAGCAGTACTTC
few,TRBV7-9,-,TRBJ2-2,CASSGRGYTGELFF,TGTGCCAGCAGCGGCCGGGGGTACACCGGGGAGCTGTTTTTT
few,TRBV5-1,-,TRBJ2-7,CASSLEADYEQYF,TGCGCCAGCAGCTTGGAGGCAGACTACGAGCAGTACTTC
-,TRBV7-2,-,TRBJ1-1,CASSSVPGGAFF,TGTGCCAGCAGCTCCGTCCCCGGCGGGGCTTTCTTT
few,TRBV7-2,-,TRBJ2-6,CASSLSLGANVLTF,TGTGCCAGCAGCCTTAGCTTGGGGGCCAACGTCCTGACTTTC
-,TRBV7-8,-,TRBJ1-6,CASSALPGPFNSPLHF,TGTGCCAGCAGCGCGCTCCCGGGACCTTTTAATTCACCCCTCCACTTT